The 5 T cell receptor beta chains presented below share a single source sample, sequenced in a study of patients and donors after allogeneic stem cell transplantation. TCRdb re-called the RT-PCR reads through MiXCR, storing one row per CDR3 protein. The sample has under 95,000 distinct CDR3 sequences, 5% seen once. Sequences were obtained from blood, either unsorted or a sorted T cell fraction (not recorded which). These receptors came from a human donor who was either an allogeneic HSCT recipient or a stem cell or donor lymphocyte infusion donor (not recorded which). It is not recorded whose cells these are; they may come from a transplant donor.

This clonotype was counted only a few times. The rearrangement links TRBV6-5 to TRBJ1-5; D is unclear. Trimming removed 0 bases from V and 6 bases from J, with 12 bases in between. CDR3 length: 15 residues. Germline CDR1 and CDR2: MNHEY and SVGAGI. CDR3 DNA sequence: TGTGCCAGCAGTTACTCGAGTGTGGGAAGTCAGCCCCAGCATTTT. Its protein is CASSYSSVGSQPQHF.

This clonotype was found many times. The genes are TRBV7-9 and TRBJ2-1; TRBD2 matches 9 bases. The V gene end was trimmed by 5 bases and the J gene end by 14 bases; junction bases not matched to a gene: 4. The CDR3 consists of 11 residues. Germline-derived CDR1 and CDR2 are SEHNR and FQNEAQ (reference sequence). CDR3 in amino acids: CASSPGTSKFF. The CDR3 nucleotides are TGTGCCAGCAGCCCTGGGACTAGCAAGTTCTTC.

Comment on this clonotype: A much larger clone lies a single base off, so this may be a read error. The chain employs TRBV27 and TRBJ2-5; 8 nucleotides match TRBD2. Unmatched junction bases numbered 11, after V lost 10 bases and J lost 1 base. The CDR3 covers 15 residues. Germline loops: CDR1 MNHEY, CDR2 SMNVEV (reference sequence). CDR3 protein: CANKRIAGSQETQYF. Here the CDR3 DNA reads TGTGCCAACAAGAGGATAGCGGGGAGCCAAGAGACCCAGTACTTC.

By share, this clonotype ranks as medium-sized (0.01 to 0.1%). The chain recombines TRBV5-1 with TRBJ2-7; 8 nucleotides line up with TRBD1. CDR1 is SGHRS and CDR2 is YFSETQ in the germline V gene. J was trimmed by 3 bases and V by 5 bases; bases with no gene match: 7. This CDR3 has 14 residues. CDR3 protein: CASRTTGENYEQYF. The CDR3 region has the DNA TGCGCCAGCAGAACGACAGGGGAGAACTACGAGCAGTACTTC.

Many counts were recorded for this clonotype. The chain employs TRBV5-1 and TRBJ2-2, with D perhaps matching TRBD1 (5 bases). Germline CDR1 and CDR2: SGHRS and YFSETQ. CDR3 length: 14 residues. Trimming stripped 6 bases from V and 7 bases from J, with 16 bases between. The CDR3 loop is CASTPWGVGGELFF. The CDR3, as DNA: TGCGCCAGCACTCCCTGGGGCGTCGGCGGGGAGCTGTTTTTT.